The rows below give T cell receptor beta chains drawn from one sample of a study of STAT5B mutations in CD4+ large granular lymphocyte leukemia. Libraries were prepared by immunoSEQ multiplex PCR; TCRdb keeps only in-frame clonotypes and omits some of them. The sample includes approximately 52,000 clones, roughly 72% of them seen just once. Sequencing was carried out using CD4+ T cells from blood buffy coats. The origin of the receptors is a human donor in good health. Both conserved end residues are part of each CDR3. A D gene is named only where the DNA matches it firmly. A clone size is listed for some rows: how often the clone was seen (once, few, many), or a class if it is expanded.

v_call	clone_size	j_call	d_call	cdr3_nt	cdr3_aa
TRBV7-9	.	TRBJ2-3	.	TGTGCCAGCAGCTCCCGATTTCGCACAGATACGCAGTATTTT	CASSSRFRTDTQYF
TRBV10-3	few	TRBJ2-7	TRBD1	TGTGCCATCAGTGACACCGGACAGGGAGGTCGGGAGCAGTACTTC	CAISDTGQGGREQYF
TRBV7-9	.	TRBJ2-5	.	TGTGCCAGCAGTCCTCTTAGGGGGGTCCAAGAGACCCAGTACTTC	CASSPLRGVQETQYF
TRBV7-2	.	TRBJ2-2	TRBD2	TGTGCCAGCAGCCAGCTAGCGGTCGGGGAGCTGTTTTTT	CASSQLAVGELFF
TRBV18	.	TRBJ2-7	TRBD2	TGTGCCAGCTCACCAGGGTCGGGGAGGGTATACGAGCAGTACTTC	CASSPGSGRVYEQYF
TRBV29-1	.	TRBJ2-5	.	TGCAGCGTTGATAGTACCCAAGAGACCCAGTACTTC	CSVDSTQETQYF
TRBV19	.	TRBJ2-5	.	TGTGCCAGTAGCATCAACTCCCAGGAGACCCAGTACTTC	CASSINSQETQYF
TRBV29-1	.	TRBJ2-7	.	TGCAGCGACTCCGTCCATCGAGACAGGGAGGAACCCTACGAGCAGTACTTC	CSDSVHRDREEPYEQYF
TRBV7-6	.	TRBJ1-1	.	TGTGCCAGCAGCCTACAGGGCCGTGAAGCTTTCTTT	CASSLQGREAFF
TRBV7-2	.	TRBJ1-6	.	TGTGCCAGCAGCCCCCAACTAGGATCACCCCTCCACTTT	CASSPQLGSPLHF
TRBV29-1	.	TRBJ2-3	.	TGCAGCGGGGGAGCGGTTACAGGCACAGATACGCAGTATTTT	CSGGAVTGTDTQYF
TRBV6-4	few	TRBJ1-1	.	TGTGCCAGCAGTTCGCAGGGAGGGAACACTGAAGCTTTCTTT	CASSSQGGNTEAFF
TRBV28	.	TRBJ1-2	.	TGTGCCAGCACCCCGGGAGAGGGATCTGGCTACACCTTC	CASTPGEGSGYTF
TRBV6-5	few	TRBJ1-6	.	TGTGCCAGCTCGCCGGTGAATTCACCCCTCCACTTT	CASSPVNSPLHF
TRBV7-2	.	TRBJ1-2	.	TGTGCCAGCAGCCTGGGGCGGGGGCCAAGCACCTTC	CASSLGRGPSTF
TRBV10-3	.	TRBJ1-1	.	TGTGCCATCAGTGAGTCTGGGGGAATGAACACTGAAGCTTTCTTT	CAISESGGMNTEAFF
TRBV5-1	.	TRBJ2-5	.	TGCGCCAGCAGCTCACAGGGACCTCCCGAGACCCAGTACTTC	CASSSQGPPETQYF
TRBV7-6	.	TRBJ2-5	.	TGTGCCAGCAGCTTTGACGGCGAAGGGACCCAGTACTTC	CASSFDGEGTQYF
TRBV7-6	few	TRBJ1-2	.	TGTGCCAGCAGCCGGACAGCCGTTTCTAACTATGGCTACACCTTC	CASSRTAVSNYGYTF
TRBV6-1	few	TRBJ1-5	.	TGTGCCGTCCAGGGAAGGGCGAATCAGCCCCAGCATTTT	CAVQGRANQPQHF
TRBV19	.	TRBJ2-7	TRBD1	TGTGCCAGTAGTGCGACAGGGTCTGGCTACGAGCAGTACTTC	CASSATGSGYEQYF
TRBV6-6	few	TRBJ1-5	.	TGTGCCAGCAGTTCCACCTCGGGTTTCAATCAGCCCCAGCATTTT	CASSSTSGFNQPQHF
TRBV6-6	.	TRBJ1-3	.	TGTGCCAGCAGCTCCGCAGGGTTTGGAAACACCATATATTTT	CASSSAGFGNTIYF
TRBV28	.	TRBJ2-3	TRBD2	TGTGCCAGCAGTTTTAGCGGGGTCACAGATACGCAGTATTTT	CASSFSGVTDTQYF
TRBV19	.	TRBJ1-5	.	TGTGCCAGTAGTATTCTTCAGGGGAGTAATCAGCCCCAGCATTTT	CASSILQGSNQPQHF